This T cell receptor beta chain is drawn from a study of metastatic and nonmetastatic thyroid tumors. TCRdb re-called clones from the PCR reads using MiXCR. Among fewer than 5,500 clones listed, about 33% were seen once. This clone showed up just a few times. All patients were treatment-naive before thyroid surgery. Per germline, CDR1 GTSNPN and CDR2 SVGIG (reference sequence). V lost 0 bases, J lost 13 bases, and 21 bases lay in between. This CDR3 has 14 residues. The V and J genes are TRBV30 and TRBJ1-1; D uncertain. This receptor was identified in a male donor with papillary thyroid cancer or a benign thyroid nodule (not recorded which). Some clones in this sample may be carry-over from other donors' samples. The sample taken for sequencing was adjacent normal tissue. CDR3 in amino acids: CAWSVALGGDNDFF. The CDR3, as DNA: TGTGCCTGGAGTGTAGCCCTAGGTGGCGATAATGATTTCTTT.